The rows below give T cell receptor beta chains drawn from one sample of a study of T cells in Graves' hyperthyroidism and ophthalmopathy. TCRdb independently ran MiXCR on the multiplex PCR reads; one entry per CDR3 protein. The data hold about 840,000 distinct CDR3 sequences, with 35% to 40% observed a single time. Sequenced material: blood. All receptors derive from a man aged 18 to 29 with Graves' hyperthyroidism. Each CDR3 is given with its conserved first and last residue. D genes are given only for firm matches. The listing skips clone size in some rows; elsewhere it reads once, few, many or a size class.

V gene,J gene,D gene,clone size,CDR3 protein,CDR3 DNA
TRBV11-1,TRBJ2-7,NA,once,CASSLARGRADYEQYF,TGTGCCAGCAGCTTGGCTAGAGGACGGGCAGACTACGAGCAGTACTTC
TRBV9,TRBJ2-7,TRBD1,NA,CASRRDRGPYEQYF,TGTGCCAGCAGGAGAGACAGGGGGCCCTACGAGCAGTACTTC
TRBV6-1,TRBJ1-6,NA,few,CACSSYNSPLHF,TGTGCTTGTAGCTCCTATAATTCACCCCTCCACTTT
TRBV2,TRBJ1-2,TRBD1,NA,CASSSDREAYGYTF,TGTGCCAGCAGTTCCGACAGGGAGGCATATGGCTACACCTTC
TRBV10-2,TRBJ1-2,NA,many,CASSAYMGYGYTF,TGCGCCAGCAGTGCCTATATGGGGTATGGCTACACCTTC
TRBV29-1,TRBJ2-5,NA,many,CSVEEGEIQETQYF,TGCAGCGTTGAAGAGGGGGAGATCCAAGAGACCCAGTACTTC
TRBV29-1,TRBJ2-7,TRBD1,NA,CSVEDHRGYEQYF,TGCAGCGTTGAGGATCACAGGGGATACGAGCAGTACTTC
TRBV7-2,TRBJ2-7,NA,NA,CASSLRHRLGYEQYF,TGTGCCAGCAGTTTACGTCACCGCCTAGGGTACGAGCAGTACTTC
TRBV12-3/TRBV12-4,TRBJ1-5,NA,few,CASSLSSTASLRVPQHF,TGTGCCAGCAGTTTATCCTCCACGGCAAGCCTGCGGGTGCCCCAGCATTTT
TRBV7-9,TRBJ2-6,NA,NA,CASSQEGWVGGANVLTF,TGTGCCAGCAGCCAAGAAGGATGGGTAGGTGGGGCCAACGTCCTGACTTTC
TRBV11-3,TRBJ1-1,NA,many,CASTIRENTEAFF,TGTGCCAGCACAATTCGGGAGAACACTGAAGCTTTCTTT
TRBV20-1,TRBJ2-7,NA,few,CSARARGSTYEQYF,TGCAGTGCTAGAGCCCGGGGATCAACCTACGAGCAGTACTTC
TRBV19,TRBJ1-6,NA,NA,CASSGGSGRLSYNSPLHF,TGTGCCAGTTCGGGAGGCTCGGGACGGCTCTCCTATAATTCACCCCTCCACTTT
TRBV20-1,TRBJ1-5,NA,NA,CSARAGRNQPQHF,TGCAGTGCTAGAGCGGGCAGGAATCAGCCCCAGCATTTT
TRBV7-8,TRBJ2-5,NA,many,CASSLEAVGTQYF,TGTGCCAGCAGCTTAGAGGCAGTCGGGACCCAGTACTTC
TRBV20-1,TRBJ1-2,TRBD1,many,CSAGQGGANYGYTF,TGCAGTGCCGGACAGGGAGGAGCTAACTATGGCTACACCTTC